This T cell receptor beta chain comes out of a study of shared clonotypes between healthy human individuals. The germline V gene has CDR1 SEHNR and CDR2 FQNEAQ (reference sequence). The V segment lost 5 bases and the J segment 4 bases; nucleotides outside the gene matches: 5. The CDR3 is made up of 14 amino acids. Profiled with immunoSEQ multiplex PCR; TCRdb holds only in-frame clones, not every one. This table has around 1.1 million clones, about 72% appearing once. Material for sequencing was memory CD4+ T cells from PBMCs. Subset given: CD45RA-negative fraction. The source is a man between 18 and 35 years old in good health. Some clones in this sample may be carry-over from other donors' samples. This sequence joins TRBV7-9 and TRBJ2-3; TRBD2 matches 8 bases. CDR3 region: CASSPRGGADTQYF. The CDR3 DNA reads TGTGCCAGCAGCCCACGGGGGGGAGCAGATACGCAGTATTTT.